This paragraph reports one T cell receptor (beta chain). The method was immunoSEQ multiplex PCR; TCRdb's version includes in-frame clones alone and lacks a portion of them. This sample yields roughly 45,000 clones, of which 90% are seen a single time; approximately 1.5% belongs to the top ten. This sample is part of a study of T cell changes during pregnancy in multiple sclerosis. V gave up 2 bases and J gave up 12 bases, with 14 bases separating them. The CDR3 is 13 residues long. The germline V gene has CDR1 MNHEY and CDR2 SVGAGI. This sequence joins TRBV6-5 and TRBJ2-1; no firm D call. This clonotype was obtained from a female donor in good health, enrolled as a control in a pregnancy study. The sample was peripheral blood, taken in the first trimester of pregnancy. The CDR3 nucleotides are TGTGCCAGCAGTTACGGCTCTTTGTTCGCGCAGTTCTTC. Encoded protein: CASSYGSLFAQFF.